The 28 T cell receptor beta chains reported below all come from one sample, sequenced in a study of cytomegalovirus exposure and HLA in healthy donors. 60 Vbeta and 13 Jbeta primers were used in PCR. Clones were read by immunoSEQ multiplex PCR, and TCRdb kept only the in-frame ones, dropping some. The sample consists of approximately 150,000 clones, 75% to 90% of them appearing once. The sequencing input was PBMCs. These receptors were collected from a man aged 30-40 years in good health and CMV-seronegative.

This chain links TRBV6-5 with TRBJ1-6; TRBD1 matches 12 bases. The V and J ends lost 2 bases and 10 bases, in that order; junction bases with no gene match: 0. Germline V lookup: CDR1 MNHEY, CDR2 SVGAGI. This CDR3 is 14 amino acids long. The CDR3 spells CASSYGTGGSPLHF. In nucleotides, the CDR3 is TGTGCCAGCAGTTACGGGACAGGGGGCTCACCCCTCCACTTT.

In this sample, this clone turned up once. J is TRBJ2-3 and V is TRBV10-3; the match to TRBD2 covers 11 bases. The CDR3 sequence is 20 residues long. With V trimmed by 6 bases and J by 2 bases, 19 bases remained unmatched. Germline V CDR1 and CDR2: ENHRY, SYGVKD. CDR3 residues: CAIRELRLAGGLVLTDTQYF. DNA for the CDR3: TGTGCCATCAGGGAACTACGGCTAGCGGGGGGCCTCGTACTCACAGATACGCAGTATTTT.

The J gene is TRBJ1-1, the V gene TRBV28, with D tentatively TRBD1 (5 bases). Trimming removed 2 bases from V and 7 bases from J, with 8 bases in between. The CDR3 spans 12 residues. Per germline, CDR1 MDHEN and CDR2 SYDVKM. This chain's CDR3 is CASSLRQLEAFF. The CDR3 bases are TGTGCCAGCAGTTTACGACAGCTTGAAGCTTTCTTT.

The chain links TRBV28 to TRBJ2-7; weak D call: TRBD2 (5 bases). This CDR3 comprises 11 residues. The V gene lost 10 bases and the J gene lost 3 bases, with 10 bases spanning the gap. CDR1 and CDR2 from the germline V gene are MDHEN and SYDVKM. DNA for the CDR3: TGTGCCACTCGGGGTTTCTACGAGCAGTACTTC. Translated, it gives CATRGFYEQYF.

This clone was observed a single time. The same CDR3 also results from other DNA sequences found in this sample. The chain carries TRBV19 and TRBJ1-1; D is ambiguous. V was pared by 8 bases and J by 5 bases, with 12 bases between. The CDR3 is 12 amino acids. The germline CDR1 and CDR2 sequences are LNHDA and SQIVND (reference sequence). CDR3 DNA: TGTGCCAGTTCCCTAACGAATACTGAAGCTTTCTTT. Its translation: CASSLTNTEAFF.

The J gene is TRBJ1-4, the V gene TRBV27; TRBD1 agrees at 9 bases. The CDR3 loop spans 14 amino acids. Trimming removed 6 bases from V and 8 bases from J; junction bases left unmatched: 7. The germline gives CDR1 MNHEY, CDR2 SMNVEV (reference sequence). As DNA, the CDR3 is TGTGCCAGCAGGTGGGACAGGGCTGGGGAAAAACTGTTTTTT. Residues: CASRWDRAGEKLFF.

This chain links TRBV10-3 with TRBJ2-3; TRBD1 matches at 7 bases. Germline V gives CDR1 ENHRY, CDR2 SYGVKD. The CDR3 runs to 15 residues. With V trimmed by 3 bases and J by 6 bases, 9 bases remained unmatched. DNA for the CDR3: TGTGCCATCAGTGAAGGGACAGCGAACTCGGATACGCAGTATTTT. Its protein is CAISEGTANSDTQYF.

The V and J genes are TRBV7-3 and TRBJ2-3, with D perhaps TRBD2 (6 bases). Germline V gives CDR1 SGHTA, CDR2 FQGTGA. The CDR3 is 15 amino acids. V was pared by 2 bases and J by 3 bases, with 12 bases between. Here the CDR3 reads CASSLGWGETDTQYF. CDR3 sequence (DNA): TGTGCCAGCAGCTTAGGGTGGGGGGAGACAGATACGCAGTATTTT.

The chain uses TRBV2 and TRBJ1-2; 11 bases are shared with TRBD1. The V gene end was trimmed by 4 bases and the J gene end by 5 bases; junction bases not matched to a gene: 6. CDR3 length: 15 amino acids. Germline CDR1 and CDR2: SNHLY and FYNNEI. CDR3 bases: TGTGCCAGCAGTGGGCGGGACAGGGGGACATATGGCTACACCTTC. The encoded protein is CASSGRDRGTYGYTF.

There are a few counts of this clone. CDR3 sequence (DNA): TGCGCCAGCAGCTTGCGGACTAGAGAGTTTTCCGATGAGCAGTTCTTC. Protein: CASSLRTREFSDEQFF. The chain links TRBV5-1 to TRBJ2-1; 7 positions match TRBD2. This CDR3 has 16 amino acids. The germline V gene encodes CDR1 SGHRS and CDR2 YFSETQ. V shed 1 base, J shed 8 bases, and the junction held 12 bases outside the gene matches.

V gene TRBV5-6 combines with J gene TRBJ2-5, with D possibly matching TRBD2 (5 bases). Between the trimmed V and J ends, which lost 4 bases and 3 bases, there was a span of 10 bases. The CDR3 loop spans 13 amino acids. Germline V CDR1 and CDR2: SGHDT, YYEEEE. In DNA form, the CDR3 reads TGTGCCAGCAGCCAGCGGTCCGAAGAGACCCAGTACTTC. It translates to CASSQRSEETQYF. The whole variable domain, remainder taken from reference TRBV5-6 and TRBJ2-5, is DAGVTQSPTHLIKTRGQQVTLRCSPKSGHDTVSWYQQALGQGPQFIFQYYEEEERQRGNFPDRFSGHQFPNYSSELNVNALLLGDSALYLCASSQRSEETQYFGPGTRLLVL.

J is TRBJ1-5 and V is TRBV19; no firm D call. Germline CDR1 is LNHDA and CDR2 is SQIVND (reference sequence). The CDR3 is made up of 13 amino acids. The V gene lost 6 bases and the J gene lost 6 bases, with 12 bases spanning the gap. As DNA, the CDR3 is TGTGCCAGTAGCGGAGGGTTCTCTCAGCCCCAGCATTTT. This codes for CASSGGFSQPQHF.

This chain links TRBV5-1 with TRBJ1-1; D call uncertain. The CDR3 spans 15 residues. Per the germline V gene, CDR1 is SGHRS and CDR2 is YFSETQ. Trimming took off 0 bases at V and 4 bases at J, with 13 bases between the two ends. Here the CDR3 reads CASSLEVGRRTEAFF. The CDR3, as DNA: TGCGCCAGCAGCTTGGAAGTGGGCAGGCGCACTGAAGCTTTCTTT. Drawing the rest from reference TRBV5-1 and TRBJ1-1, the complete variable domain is KAGVTQTPRYLIKTRGQQVTLSCSPISGHRSVSWYQQTPGQGLQFLFEYFSETQRNKGNFPGRFSGRQFSNSRSEMNVSTLELGDSALYLCASSLEVGRRTEAFFGQGTRLTVV.

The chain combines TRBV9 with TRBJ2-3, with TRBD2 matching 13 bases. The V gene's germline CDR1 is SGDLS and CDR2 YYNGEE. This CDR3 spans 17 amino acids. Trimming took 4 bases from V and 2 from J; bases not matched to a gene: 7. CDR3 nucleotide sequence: TGTGCCAGCAGCCCCCGGACTAGCGGGAGAGTCACAGATACGCAGTATTTT. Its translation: CASSPRTSGRVTDTQYF. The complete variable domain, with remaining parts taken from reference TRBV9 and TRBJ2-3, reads DSGVTQTPKHLITATGQRVTLRCSPRSGDLSVYWYQQSLDQGLQFLIQYYNGEERAKGNILERFSAQQFPDLHSELNLSSLELGDSALYFCASSPRTSGRVTDTQYFGPGTRLTVL.

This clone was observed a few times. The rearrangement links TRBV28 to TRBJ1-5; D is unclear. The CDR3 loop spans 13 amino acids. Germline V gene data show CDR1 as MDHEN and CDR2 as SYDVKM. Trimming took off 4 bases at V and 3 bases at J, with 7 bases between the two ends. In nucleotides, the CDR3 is TGTGCCAGCAGTTGGAGGGACAATCAGCCCCAGCATTTT. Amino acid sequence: CASSWRDNQPQHF. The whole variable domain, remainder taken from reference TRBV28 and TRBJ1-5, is DVKVTQSSRYLVKRTGEKVFLECVQDMDHENMFWYRQDPGLGLRLIYFSYDVKMKEKGDIPEGYSVSREKKERFSLILESASTNQTSMYLCASSWRDNQPQHFGDGTRLSIL.

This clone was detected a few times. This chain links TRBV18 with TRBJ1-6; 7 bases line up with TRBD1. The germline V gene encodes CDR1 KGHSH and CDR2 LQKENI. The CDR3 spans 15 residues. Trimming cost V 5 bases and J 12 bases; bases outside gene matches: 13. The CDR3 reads CASSNGQAPTGPLHF. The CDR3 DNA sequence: TGTGCCAGCTCAAACGGACAGGCCCCCACCGGACCCCTCCACTTT.

The CDR3: CASSLGRNTGELFF. CDR3 bases: TGTGCCAGCAGTTTAGGGCGGAACACCGGGGAGCTGTTTTTT. The chain is built from TRBV27 and TRBJ2-2; D remains unclear. V was shortened by 2 bases and J by 1 base, with 5 bases between the two germline ends. This CDR3 contains 14 residues. Germline CDR1 MNHEY, CDR2 SMNVEV (reference sequence).

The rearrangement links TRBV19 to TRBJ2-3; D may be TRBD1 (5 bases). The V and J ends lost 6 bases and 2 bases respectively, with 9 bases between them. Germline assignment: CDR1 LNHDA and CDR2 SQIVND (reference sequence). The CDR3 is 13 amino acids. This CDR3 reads CASRTEYTDTQYF. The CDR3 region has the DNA TGTGCCAGTAGGACAGAATACACAGATACGCAGTATTTT.

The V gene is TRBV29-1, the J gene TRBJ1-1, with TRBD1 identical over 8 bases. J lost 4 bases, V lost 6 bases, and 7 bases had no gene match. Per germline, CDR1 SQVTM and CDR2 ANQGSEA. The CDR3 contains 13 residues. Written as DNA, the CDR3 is TGCAGCGTGGCCCGGACAGGGATCACTGAAGCTTTCTTT. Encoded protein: CSVARTGITEAFF.

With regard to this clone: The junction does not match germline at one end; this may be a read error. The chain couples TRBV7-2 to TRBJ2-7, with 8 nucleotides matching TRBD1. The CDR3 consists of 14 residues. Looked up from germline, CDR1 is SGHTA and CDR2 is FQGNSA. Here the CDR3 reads CASTSGTGSDEQYF. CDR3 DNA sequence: TGTGCCAGCACCTCCGGGACAGGCTCCGACGAGCAGTACTTC.

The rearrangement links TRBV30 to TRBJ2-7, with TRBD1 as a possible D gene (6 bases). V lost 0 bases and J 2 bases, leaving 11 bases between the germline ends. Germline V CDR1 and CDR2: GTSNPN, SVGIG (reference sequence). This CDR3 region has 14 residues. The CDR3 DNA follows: TGTGCCTGGAGTGTACTAAGGGGGACCTACGAGCAGTACTTC. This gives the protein CAWSVLRGTYEQYF.

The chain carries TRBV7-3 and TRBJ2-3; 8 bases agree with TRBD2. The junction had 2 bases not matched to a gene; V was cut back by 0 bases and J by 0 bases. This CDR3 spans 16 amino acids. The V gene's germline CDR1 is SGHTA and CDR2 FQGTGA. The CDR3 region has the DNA TGTGCCAGCAGCTTAACTAGCGGGGCTAGCACAGATACGCAGTATTTT. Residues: CASSLTSGASTDTQYF.

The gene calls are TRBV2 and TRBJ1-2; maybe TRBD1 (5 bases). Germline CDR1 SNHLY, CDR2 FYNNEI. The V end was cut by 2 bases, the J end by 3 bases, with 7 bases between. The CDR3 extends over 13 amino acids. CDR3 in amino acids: CASSETGDYGYTF. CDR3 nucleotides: TGTGCCAGCAGTGAAACAGGCGACTATGGCTACACCTTC.

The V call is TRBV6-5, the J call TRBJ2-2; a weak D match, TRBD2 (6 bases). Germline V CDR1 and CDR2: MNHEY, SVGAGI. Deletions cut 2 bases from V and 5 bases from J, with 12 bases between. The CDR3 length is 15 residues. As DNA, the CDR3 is TGTGCCAGCAGTTACGCCGGGGGATATACCGGGGAGCTGTTTTTT. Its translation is CASSYAGGYTGELFF.

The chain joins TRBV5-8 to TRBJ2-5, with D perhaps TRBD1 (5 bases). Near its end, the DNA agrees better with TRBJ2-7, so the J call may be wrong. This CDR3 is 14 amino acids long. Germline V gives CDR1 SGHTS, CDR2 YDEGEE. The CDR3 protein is CASSLLGQTYEQYF. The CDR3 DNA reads TGTGCCAGCAGCCTACTGGGGCAAACCTACGAGCAGTACTTC.

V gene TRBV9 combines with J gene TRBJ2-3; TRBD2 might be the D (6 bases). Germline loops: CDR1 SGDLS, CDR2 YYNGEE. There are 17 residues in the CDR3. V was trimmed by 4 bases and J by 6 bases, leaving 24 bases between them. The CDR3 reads CASSMRDLGDSGDTQYF. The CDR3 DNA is TGTGCCAGCAGCATGCGGGACTTAGGGGATAGCGGCGATACGCAGTATTTT.

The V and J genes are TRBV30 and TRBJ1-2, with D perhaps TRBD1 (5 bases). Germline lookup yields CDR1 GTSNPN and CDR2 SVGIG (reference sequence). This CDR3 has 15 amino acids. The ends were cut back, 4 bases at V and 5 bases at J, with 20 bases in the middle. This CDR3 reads CAWTPGRGASYGYTF. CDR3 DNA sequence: TGTGCCTGGACTCCCGGGCGGGGCGCGTCTTATGGCTACACCTTC.

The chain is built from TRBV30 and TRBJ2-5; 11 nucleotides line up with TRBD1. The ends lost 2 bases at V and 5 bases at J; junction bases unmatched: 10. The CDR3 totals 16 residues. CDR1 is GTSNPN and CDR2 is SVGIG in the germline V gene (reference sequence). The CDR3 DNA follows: TGTGCCTGGAGTCCCCTCCGGACAGGGGGCCGGGAGACCCAGTACTTC. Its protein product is CAWSPLRTGGRETQYF.